Given below is one T cell receptor beta chain in context. Its antigen is currently not known. Per-base quality was not reported, and no clone a single base away is much larger than it. This sample was taken from a study of cytomegalovirus exposure and HLA in healthy donors (dated 2017 in TCRdb). About the investigation overall: An earlier analysis of about 560 of the donors reported under 300 Gb of sequence data and approximately 120 million unique TCR beta sequences obtained from about 179 million T cells. In a later genetic analysis, genome-wide SNP genotypes for about three fifths of the roughly 670 donors were used, and that subset was treated as a discovery cohort. A later analysis re-examined previously published TCR beta repertoires from just over 650 donors and added high-resolution HLA genotyping to investigate patterns of TCR occurrence. HLA typing included class I and class II loci at four-digit resolution. All discovery cohort repertoires had been generated on a single sequencing platform. An earlier analysis of fewer than 700 of the donors applied high-throughput TCR beta sequencing to assess whether each TCR beta V gene segment acted as functional or pseudogenic. Of the roughly 390 genotyped donors, over 70% fell in the genetic ancestry cluster associated with self-reported Caucasian donors. Among several hundred genotyped donors of the cohort, an average of around 240,000 unique TCR beta nucleotide sequences was sequenced per donor, of which about 18% were non-productive. Donor age, sex, ethnicity and CMV serostatus were compiled together with the repertoire data. Besides the first cohort of around 670 subjects, a separate validation cohort made up of some 110 different subjects was used. Several DR-DQ haplotypes were treated as single units for association and clustering because of strong linkage in the cohort. The study profiled the T cell repertoires of 666 subjects by immunosequencing and related them to cytomegalovirus serostatus. An early release covering roughly 600 HLA-typed donors comprised roughly 300 gigabases of sequencing data and approximately 85 million unique TCR sequences. High-throughput TCR immunosequencing, statistical association of individual TCRs with disease status, and machine learning were combined to predict cytomegalovirus infection status. The study was designed to test whether signatures of past pathogen exposure could be identified by cataloging public T cell receptors. Typing coverage varied by locus: about 620-640 donors for A, B, C, DRB1 and DQB1; approximately 520 for DQA1; over 600 for DPA1; around 490 for DPB1. Rather than using new phenotypic data, the later analysis identified candidate immune exposures from TCR beta sequences and from how often those sequences occurred across donors. Here is what the overall study found, with its caveats: The sequencing pipeline was judged likely to have produced a cluster of highly shared sequence variants as a technical artifact. In a later analysis, the rate of TCR association differed among HLA loci, with DRB1 alleles having the most associated TCRs and HLA-C alleles having the fewest. In a later analysis, HLA-associated TCR beta chains showed more clonal expansion and lower generation probabilities than non-associated chains that were equally common. When HLA alleles, especially DR and DQ, strongly co-occurred, attributing TCR associations to individual alleles was difficult. Several of the top co-occurrence clusters appeared to be linked to parvovirus B19, influenza, CMV and Epstein-Barr virus, according to a later analysis. V-gene and J-gene trimming of TCR beta chains was associated with a missense DCLRE1C variant in a later genetic analysis, and the association was replicated in an independent cohort. Because the 87-base-pair reads could not distinguish some IMGT-functional V segments, including TRBV6-2 and TRBV6-3, those segments were excluded. Across donors, most TCR sequences were observed very rarely, whereas some public TCRs were present in many individuals. Only TCR beta chains were sequenced in this cohort, and the absence of alpha or paired-chain data limited detectable features. A total of 150 to 200 TCR beta chains were listed by the study as associated with cytomegalovirus. Correlated functional status among segregating V segments might be attributable to linkage disequilibrium, but an unknown experimental factor could not be ruled out. Because counts were too low, some 17 rarely observed V segments, including chromosome 9 orphons, were excluded from the earlier analysis of several hundred of the donors. A further reported finding was that TCR beta sequences accurately predicted the HLA-A and HLA-B alleles for most subjects in the first cohort. Because HLA typing was unavailable for some donors at each locus, only the typed subset was used in association tests. The presence/absence analyses assumed that sequencing depth was roughly uniform across donors, and that assumption may not be true. In a later analysis, 16,951 TCR beta sequences were associated with specific HLA alleles at a false discovery rate of 0.05. For the cohort, immune exposure information was limited to CMV serostatus. According to the authors, the approach could potentially be generalized to other disease states and immunological phenotypes. Broadly in line with IMGT annotations, most TCR beta V segments showed up in productive rearrangements about 87% or about 30% of the time in an earlier analysis of under 700 of the donors. Most CMV-associated TCR beta chains appeared to be HLA-restricted in a later analysis, and the HLA associations seemed to be driven largely by CMV exposure. Compared with the approximately 600-donor mean, donors in an Asian-associated ancestry cluster had fewer N-insertions in productive TCRs, according to a later genetic analysis. The classifier was reported to diagnose cytomegalovirus status with high specificity and sensitivity in both the original cohort and the validation cohort. Three of the identified cytomegalovirus-associated TCR beta chains were confirmed in vitro to be specific for cytomegalovirus antigens.

Germline trimming amounts to 2 bases on V and 1 base on J, with 9 as the count of junction bases outside the gene matches. As encoded in the germline V gene, CDR1 is SGHVS while CDR2 is FQNEAQ. Inclusive of the bounding cysteine and phenylalanine, the CDR3 is 18 residues long. The kept DNA is CDR3 alone, 54 bases in frame from the first base. The cohort comprised more than 550 healthy bone marrow donors. All cohort members were sampled while nominally healthy, although unrecorded immune exposures were likely present. The donor was CMV seronegative and was included in the group of 352 seronegative cohort members. Each donor provided a peripheral blood sample, and peripheral blood mononuclear cells were used for TCR beta sequencing. The Qiagen DNeasy Blood Extraction Kit was used to extract genomic DNA from the blood cell samples. Library generation was performed with the immunoSEQ multiplex PCR assay. For the multiplex PCR, a mixture combining 60 forward primers for TCR Vbeta segments and 13 reverse primers for TCR Jbeta segments was used. A multiplex PCR assay on genomic DNA amplified the CDR3 region of rearranged TCR beta genes. On the Illumina HiSeq System, the amplified TCR beta libraries were sequenced as 87-base-pair reads. The paper's processing steps were these. In a later analysis, tens of millions of unique TCR beta chains were counted across the 650 to 700 repertoires, and approximately 9.9 million of these chains were shared by at least two donors. A nearest-neighbor algorithm error-corrected the raw reads and collapsed the reads into unique sequences, merging closely related sequences to remove PCR and sequencing errors. Alignment of CDR3 sequences to IMGT reference sequences was used to assign V, D and J gene segments. Each retained sequence needed at least a six-nucleotide match to both a V gene segment and a J gene segment. Rearrangements were classified as productive when the CDR3 lacked stop codons and remained in frame with V and J, and all other rearrangements were classified as non-productive. Following IMGT convention, CDR3 was defined as the stretch from the second conserved V-encoded cysteine up to the conserved J-encoded phenylalanine. The earlier analysis of about 610 of the donors excluded sequences that lacked an unambiguous match to a single V gene segment. In an earlier analysis of approximately 500 of the donors, a V segment was called functional when productive rearrangements were above 56.7%, and segregating when the standard deviation between donors exceeded 5%. A statistical classification framework was developed to diagnose cytomegalovirus status using the catalog of TCR beta chain sequences. V and J gene assignment, in a later analysis, came from comparing TCR nucleotide sequences with IMGT/GENE-DB human TR gene sequences. A later analysis assigned CDR3 sequences and most-parsimonious VDJ recombination scenarios with the TCRdist pipeline. A later analysis defined each TCR beta chain by its CDR3 amino acid sequence plus V-gene family, and excluded reads lacking a unique V-gene family. To address suspected cross-contamination and a sequencing artifact, a later analysis removed several hundred highly shared, low-generation-probability nucleotide sequences. In a later analysis, a clonal expansion index was calculated for each public chain from normalized within-repertoire ranks of inferred template counts. In a later analysis, generation probabilities were computed using a VDJ recombination model fitted to out-of-frame rearrangements, and the results were checked against IGoR. A later analysis scored TCR-TCR, TCR-HLA and TCR-CMV co-occurrence with hypergeometric tests, applying a repertoire-size bias correction to TCR pairs. To estimate false discovery rates, a later analysis permuted the HLA or CMV assignments 20 times. In a later analysis, co-occurring TCRs were grouped with DBSCAN, and TCRdist sequence similarity was added when clustering was performed within HLA-allele-positive subsets. Repertoires with fewer than 30,000 or more than 120,000 public chains were left out of co-occurrence clustering, as were about five repertoires with anomalous nucleotide sharing. TCRdb limited this immuneACCESS table to in-frame rearrangements with V and J called. A share of clones is missing; checked studies link under half to unresolved V genes, and the rest is unexplained. From that table come the V and J calls and clone size; the DNA was used to work out D and trimming. This sample has under 200,000 clones in its table, and 60% to 80% of those were observed once. The top ten clonotypes cover around 3% of the sample.

The rearranged chain carries TRBV7-8 and TRBJ2-2, with TRBD2 matching 8 junction bases. This receptor was taken from a man aged 35 to 55 in good health and CMV-seronegative. Specimen: PBMCs. The CDR3 protein: CASSLRGLAGGNTGELFF. The nucleotides are TGTGCCAGCAGCTTAAGGGGCCTTGCGGGAGGGAACACCGGGGAGCTGTTTTTT.